These 31 T cell receptor beta chains originate from one sample sequenced in a study of blood T cell repertoires in COVID-19. Assay: immunoSEQ multiplex PCR; the TCRdb copy retains only in-frame clones and omits some. The table records roughly 150,000 clones, more than 70% of them present only once. Sequenced sample: peripheral blood. The receptor source for this set is a man aged 45 to 65 who had recovered from COVID-19.

The chain has TRBV7-3 and TRBJ2-1, with TRBD1 identical over 10 bases. Trimming cost V 5 bases and J 4 bases; bases outside gene matches: 8. Per the germline V gene, CDR1 is SGHTA and CDR2 is FQGTGA. The CDR3 is made up of 16 amino acids. The CDR3 loop reads CASSLNPGQGYNEQFF. The CDR3 DNA sequence: TGTGCCAGCAGCCTAAATCCGGGACAGGGGTACAATGAGCAGTTCTTC.

This clone was observed a single time. The gene calls are TRBV19 and TRBJ1-3; 8 nucleotides line up with TRBD1. The germline V gene encodes CDR1 LNHDA and CDR2 SQIVND (reference sequence). The CDR3 loop spans 16 amino acids. J lost 2 bases, V lost 5 bases, and 8 bases had no gene match. CDR3 sequence reads: CASSSRGQGTGNTIYF. In DNA form, the CDR3 reads TGTGCCAGTAGTTCGCGAGGACAGGGCACTGGAAACACCATATATTTT.

The chain is built from TRBV25-1 and TRBJ2-1; 7 bases map to TRBD1. J was trimmed by 9 bases and V by 4 bases; bases with no gene match: 3. Germline V CDR1 and CDR2: MGHDK, SYGVNS. This CDR3 is built from 12 residues. The DNA for the CDR3 is TGTGCCAGCAGTGCAGGGGGAAGTGAGCAGTTCTTC. The encoded protein is CASSAGGSEQFF.

The chain is built from TRBV19 and TRBJ1-1; D unclear. The CDR3 covers 12 residues. CDR1 and CDR2 (germline): LNHDA, SQIVND (reference sequence). The germline V and J ends were trimmed by 6 bases and 7 bases, with 12 bases remaining between them. CDR3 sequence: CASSRRGSEAFF. The CDR3, as DNA: TGTGCCAGTAGCCGACGGGGAAGTGAAGCTTTCTTT.

This clone appeared a single time. The rearrangement links TRBV5-6 to TRBJ2-2; TRBD2 might be the D (6 bases). The CDR3 covers 16 residues. V was cut by 3 bases and J by 5 bases, with 17 bases left in between. The germline V gene encodes CDR1 SGHDT and CDR2 YYEEEE. CDR3 in amino acids: CASSSRPGGGTGELFF. As DNA, the CDR3 is TGTGCCAGCAGCTCTAGACCCGGAGGAGGGACCGGGGAGCTGTTTTTT. Using reference TRBV5-6 and TRBJ2-2 for the parts outside the CDR3, the full variable domain is DAGVTQSPTHLIKTRGQQVTLRCSPKSGHDTVSWYQQALGQGPQFIFQYYEEEERQRGNFPDRFSGHQFPNYSSELNVNALLLGDSALYLCASSSRPGGGTGELFFGEGSRLTVL.

The chain carries TRBV7-2 and TRBJ2-7, with TRBD1 matching 10 bases. Trimming removed 4 bases from V and 3 bases from J; junction bases left unmatched: 9. Germline CDR1 and CDR2: SGHTA and FQGNSA. This CDR3 contains 16 residues. CDR3 protein: CASSSLRDRGIYEQYF. CDR3 nucleotide sequence: TGTGCCAGCAGCTCCCTACGGGACAGGGGCATCTACGAGCAGTACTTC. Variable domain in full (rest from reference TRBV7-2 and TRBJ2-7): GAGVSQSPSNKVTEKGKDVELRCDPISGHTALYWYRQSLGQGLEFLIYFQGNSAPDKSGLPSDRFSAERTGGSVSTLTIQRTQQEDSAVYLCASSSLRDRGIYEQYFGPGTRLTVT.

The gene calls are TRBV9 and TRBJ2-3; 13 positions match TRBD2. This CDR3 has 20 residues. J was trimmed by 6 bases and V by 5 bases; bases with no gene match: 21. Germline assignment: CDR1 SGDLS and CDR2 YYNGEE. The CDR3 is CASRYQTSGRAIQVRDTQYF. The CDR3 DNA sequence: TGTGCCAGCAGATACCAAACTAGCGGGAGGGCCATTCAGGTAAGGGATACGCAGTATTTT. Full variable domain (rest looked up from reference TRBV9 and TRBJ2-3): DSGVTQTPKHLITATGQRVTLRCSPRSGDLSVYWYQQSLDQGLQFLIQYYNGEERAKGNILERFSAQQFPDLHSELNLSSLELGDSALYFCASRYQTSGRAIQVRDTQYFGPGTRLTVL.

CDR3: CASGSQGFGNTIYF. In DNA form, the CDR3 reads TGTGCCAGCGGATCTCAGGGCTTCGGAAACACCATATATTTT. V and J are TRBV6-5 and TRBJ1-3; possible D gene TRBD1, 5 bases. Germline V gives CDR1 MNHEY, CDR2 SVGAGI. The CDR3 consists of 14 residues. V was shortened by 8 bases and J by 4 bases, with 15 bases between the two germline ends.

The V gene is TRBV28, the J gene TRBJ1-1; D perhaps matches TRBD1 (5 bases). V gave up 8 bases and J gave up 4 bases, with 11 bases separating them. The CDR3 is 12 residues long. Germline V CDR1 and CDR2: MDHEN, SYDVKM. CDR3 sequence: CASRTGGTEAFF. DNA for the CDR3: TGTGCCAGCCGCACAGGTGGCACTGAAGCTTTCTTT.

This clone was recorded once. The CDR3 reads CASTSKGISTDTQYF. The DNA of the CDR3 is TGTGCCAGCACTTCTAAGGGGATAAGCACAGATACGCAGTATTTT. The chain recombines TRBV9 with TRBJ2-3, with D perhaps matching TRBD1 (5 bases). V was cut by 6 bases and J by 0 bases, with 14 bases left in between. Germline CDR1 SGDLS, CDR2 YYNGEE. The CDR3 runs 15 residues.

CDR3 protein: CASSTIGQGSGFLDTEAFF. The CDR3 DNA sequence: TGCGCCAGCAGCACAATCGGACAGGGTTCGGGATTTCTGGACACTGAAGCTTTCTTT. The V call is TRBV10-2, the J call TRBJ1-1, with 8 positions matching TRBD1. This CDR3 comprises 19 residues. CDR1 is WSHSY and CDR2 is SAAADI in the germline V gene. The V and J ends lost 6 bases and 3 bases, in that order; junction bases with no gene match: 21.

The chain's CDR3 is CASSSQASGEKLFF. In nucleotides, the CDR3 is TGCGCCAGCAGCTCACAGGCGTCAGGGGAAAAACTGTTTTTT. The chain is built from TRBV5-1 and TRBJ1-4; possible D gene TRBD1, 5 bases. This CDR3 contains 14 residues. Germline V gene data show CDR1 as SGHRS and CDR2 as YFSETQ. Between the trimmed V and J ends, which lost 3 bases and 8 bases, there was a span of 14 bases.

The V gene is TRBV6-6, the J gene TRBJ2-2; TRBD1 agrees at 10 bases. The CDR3 is 16 amino acids. Germline loops: CDR1 MNHNY, CDR2 SVGAGI (reference sequence). The V segment lost 6 bases and the J segment 0 bases; nucleotides outside the gene matches: 4. The CDR3 reads CASSLGQGANTGELFF. CDR3 coding DNA: TGTGCCAGCAGCTTAGGACAGGGGGCGAACACCGGGGAGCTGTTTTTT.

The gene calls are TRBV15 and TRBJ1-2; D remains unclear. Trimming shortened V by 0 bases and J by 5 bases, and 10 bases separated the two germline ends. This CDR3 is built from 14 residues. Per germline, CDR1 LNHNV and CDR2 YYDKDF (reference sequence). In DNA, the CDR3 is TGTGCCACCAGCAGAGATTGGACTCGGTATGGCTACACCTTC. Protein product: CATSRDWTRYGYTF.

The chain carries TRBV4-3 and TRBJ2-7; 7 bases agree with TRBD2. V was clipped by 5 bases and J by 5 bases; unmatched bases: 18. CDR3 length equals 17 residues. Germline V gene data show CDR1 as LGHNA and CDR2 as YSLEER. The CDR3 DNA follows: TGCGCCAGCAGCGAACGACCTTCTGGCGGGAGAAGCGACGAGCAGTACTTC. Translating it yields CASSERPSGGRSDEQYF.

The V gene is TRBV27, the J gene TRBJ1-4, with D possibly TRBD1 on 5 matching bases. This CDR3 region has 14 residues. Looked up from germline, CDR1 is MNHEY and CDR2 is SMNVEV (reference sequence). With 6 bases removed from V and 5 bases from J, the gap between germline ends came to 13 bases. The CDR3 DNA follows: TGTGCCAGCAGGGGGGAGGCCCCCAATGAAAAACTGTTTTTT. It yields the protein CASRGEAPNEKLFF.

The chain recombines TRBV7-6 with TRBJ2-2; 12 positions agree with TRBD2. CDR3 size: 17 residues. The V segment lost 1 base and the J segment 4 bases; nucleotides outside the gene matches: 4. From germline, CDR1 is SGHVS and CDR2 FNYEAQ. The CDR3 sequence: CASSLGLAGAPTGELFF. Here the CDR3 DNA reads TGTGCCAGCAGCTTAGGACTAGCGGGGGCTCCCACCGGGGAGCTGTTTTTT. Based on the CDR3 plus reference TRBV7-6 and TRBJ2-2, the full variable domain is GAGVSQSPRYKVTKRGQDVALRCDPISGHVSLYWYRQALGQGPEFLTYFNYEAQQDKSGLPNDRFSAERPEGSISTLTIQRTEQRDSAMYRCASSLGLAGAPTGELFFGEGSRLTVL.

The gene calls are TRBV5-4 and TRBJ2-1; 7 bases are shared with TRBD2. V trimming: 3 bases; J trimming: 0 bases; junction bases outside the gene matches: 3. This CDR3 contains 15 residues. The germline V gene has CDR1 SGHNT and CDR2 YYREEE (reference sequence). The CDR3 DNA follows: TGTGCCAGCAGCTCAGCGGGGAGCTCCTACAATGAGCAGTTCTTC. Its protein product is CASSSAGSSYNEQFF.

This chain connects TRBV6-5 to TRBJ1-2; 7 bases fit TRBD1. Germline lookup yields CDR1 MNHEY and CDR2 SVGAGI. The CDR3 has 15 amino acids. The J segment lost 4 bases and the V segment lost 10 bases, leaving 15 bases of the junction unmatched. The CDR3 DNA follows: TGTGCCACCAGACCAACGACAGGGCGATCCTATGGCTACACCTTC. The encoded protein is CATRPTTGRSYGYTF.

The chain joins TRBV6-4 to TRBJ1-4; TRBD1 matches 9 bases. The CDR3 spans 18 residues. Germline loops: CDR1 MRHNA, CDR2 SNTAGT. J lost 7 bases, V lost 1 base, and 13 bases had no gene match. The CDR3 protein is CASSDLVPGQGQGEKLFF. The CDR3 DNA reads TGTGCCAGCAGTGACTTAGTCCCGGGACAGGGCCAGGGTGAAAAACTGTTTTTT.

V and J are TRBV6-6 and TRBJ2-7; 9 bases match TRBD1. The CDR3 is 14 amino acids. Trimming at V came to 6 bases and at J to 2 bases, leaving 5 bases not matched to a gene. Germline V gene data show CDR1 as MNHNY and CDR2 as SVGAGI (reference sequence). CDR3 nucleotide sequence: TGTGCCAGCAGACCCGGGACAGGGCCCTACGAGCAGTACTTC. This sequence encodes CASRPGTGPYEQYF.

The chain recombines TRBV11-2 with TRBJ2-1; maybe TRBD1 (5 bases). V lost 5 bases to trimming and J lost 12 bases, with 14 bases between them. The CDR3 runs 12 residues. Germline V gene lookup returns CDR1 SGHAT and CDR2 FQNNGV. DNA of the CDR3: TGTGCCAGCAGCGCGACAGTCCTGAGGCAGTTCTTC. Protein sequence: CASSATVLRQFF.

The chain combines TRBV5-1 with TRBJ2-7; 8 bases agree with TRBD2. Germline trimming cut 3 bases from V and 0 bases from J; bases unmatched to any gene: 17. In germline, CDR1 is SGHRS, CDR2 YFSETQ. The CDR3 runs 19 residues. CDR3: CASSSARGGTSGSSYEQYF. For the CDR3, the DNA is TGCGCCAGCAGCTCAGCTCGCGGGGGAACTAGCGGAAGCTCCTACGAGCAGTACTTC.

The gene calls are TRBV14 and TRBJ2-7; TRBD2 might be the D (6 bases). Trimming stripped 2 bases from V and 7 bases from J, with 15 bases between. The CDR3 consists of 14 residues. Germline loops: CDR1 SGHDN, CDR2 FVKESK. The CDR3: CASSQIRGTGEQYF. The DNA of the CDR3 is TGTGCCAGCAGCCAAATCCGGGGGACGGGGGAGCAGTACTTC.

DNA of the CDR3: TGCAGCGTTGGTCGGGGACAGGAGGGTATTATTGAGCAGTTCTTC. Protein product: CSVGRGQEGIIEQFF. The chain is built from TRBV29-1 and TRBJ2-1; 8 bases line up with TRBD1. V dropped 4 bases and J dropped 9; count of bases not matched to a gene: 14. Germline CDR1 reads SQVTM; CDR2 reads ANQGSEA. CDR3 length equals 15 residues.

J is TRBJ1-2 and V is TRBV7-6; D possibly corresponds to TRBD1 (5 bases). V dropped 0 bases and J dropped 6 bases, with 17 bases sitting between them. Germline CDR1 reads SGHVS; CDR2 reads FNYEAQ. The CDR3 sequence is 16 residues long. The CDR3 DNA is TGTGCCAGCAGCTTAGCTTCGGATGGGTCGGGGGATGGCTACACCTTC. Translated: CASSLASDGSGDGYTF.

In regard to this clone: This sample also contains other DNA sequences that code for the same CDR3. The rearrangement joins TRBV7-2 to TRBJ2-7, with 9 bases lining up with TRBD1. CDR1 is SGHTA, CDR2 FQGNSA, per germline. The CDR3 is 15 residues long. J lost 4 bases, V lost 0 bases, and 4 bases had no gene match. The CDR3 nucleotides are TGTGCCAGCAGCTTAGCGGGACAGGGACGGTACGAGCAGTACTTC. Protein sequence: CASSLAGQGRYEQYF.

This rearrangement joins TRBV9 to TRBJ1-4; D gene ambiguous. V was cut by 1 base and J by 4 bases, with 17 bases left in between. The CDR3 length is 17 residues. Looked up from germline, CDR1 is SGDLS and CDR2 is YYNGEE. The DNA of the CDR3 is TGTGCCAGCAGCGTATCCGCAACCCGGGTTAATAATGAAAAACTGTTTTTT. It yields the protein CASSVSATRVNNEKLFF. Filled out from reference TRBV9 and TRBJ1-4, the complete variable domain reads DSGVTQTPKHLITATGQRVTLRCSPRSGDLSVYWYQQSLDQGLQFLIQYYNGEERAKGNILERFSAQQFPDLHSELNLSSLELGDSALYFCASSVSATRVNNEKLFFGSGTQLSVL.

V gene TRBV9 combines with J gene TRBJ2-4, with 9 bases that match TRBD2. V trimming: 4 bases; J trimming: 8 bases; junction bases outside the gene matches: 13. Germline V gives CDR1 SGDLS, CDR2 YYNGEE. This CDR3 contains 16 residues. Here the CDR3 DNA reads TGTGCCAGCAGCCCCCGGGGTAGCGGGAGTACGGACATTCAGTACTTC. Protein: CASSPRGSGSTDIQYF.

The chain couples TRBV5-1 to TRBJ1-6, with a possible D match to TRBD1 (6 bases). The CDR3 sequence is 15 residues long. V lost 0 bases and J 7 bases, leaving 11 bases between the germline ends. CDR1 and CDR2 from the germline V gene are SGHRS and YFSETQ. The chain's CDR3 is CASSLAGVMNSPLHF. The CDR3, as DNA: TGCGCCAGCAGCTTGGCAGGGGTTATGAATTCACCCCTCCACTTT. Combining the CDR3 with reference TRBV5-1 and TRBJ1-6 gives the whole variable domain KAGVTQTPRYLIKTRGQQVTLSCSPISGHRSVSWYQQTPGQGLQFLFEYFSETQRNKGNFPGRFSGRQFSNSRSEMNVSTLELGDSALYLCASSLAGVMNSPLHFGNGTRLTVT.

This chain uses TRBV29-1 with TRBJ1-1; unclear D gene. The CDR3 loop spans 14 amino acids. The ends were cut back, 5 bases at V and 2 bases at J, with 15 bases in the middle. In germline, CDR1 is SQVTM, CDR2 ANQGSEA. The CDR3 here is CSVLAANSNTEAFF. In nucleotides, the CDR3 is TGCAGCGTTTTAGCGGCAAACTCTAACACTGAAGCTTTCTTT.